The 14 T cell receptor beta chains below were found in one sample sequenced in a study of read filtering for tumor transcriptome and immune sequencing. Molecular barcoded adaptors covering alpha/delta and beta/gamma chains were used on roughly 400 ng RNA. TCRdb reanalysed the reads using MiXCR and keeps one entry per CDR3 protein. The sample includes roughly 41,000 distinct CDR3 sequences, around 15% seen only once; the top ten take approximately 35%. Specimen: a population of CD138-negative cells sorted from bone marrow. These receptors all stem from a donor at least 40 years old with multiple myeloma.

This clonotype was detected ten times or more. This chain joins TRBV7-2 and TRBJ2-1; 10 bases map to TRBD1. V lost 0 bases to trimming and J lost 7 bases; unmatched junction nucleotides: 6. The CDR3 is made up of 16 amino acids. The V gene's germline CDR1 is SGHTA and CDR2 FQGNSA. The CDR3 DNA sequence: TGTGCCAGCAGCTTAGCCACGGGACAGGGGTTTAATGAGCAGTTCTTC. This codes for CASSLATGQGFNEQFF.

This clonotype occurred many times. The rearrangement uses TRBV20-1 and TRBJ2-3; D gene uncertain. Trimming shortened V by 5 bases and J by 1 base, and 7 bases separated the two germline ends. The CDR3 has 12 residues. The germline V gene has CDR1 DFQATT and CDR2 SNEGSKA (reference sequence). DNA of the CDR3: TGCAGTGCTGGATTGCGCACAGATACGCAGTATTTT. Its translation: CSAGLRTDTQYF.

There are many counts of this clonotype. The CDR3 nucleotides read TGTGCCAGCAGCCAAGACCCAGAAAGCTCCTACGAGCAGTACTTC. Translated: CASSQDPESSYEQYF. The chain joins TRBV14 to TRBJ2-7; no clear D. The CDR3 runs to 15 residues. V lost 0 bases and J lost 0, with 9 bases in between. Germline loops: CDR1 SGHDN, CDR2 FVKESK.

Only a few counts were recorded for this clonotype. The J gene is TRBJ2-7, the V gene TRBV30; D is perhaps TRBD2 (6 bases). Germline V gene sequence: CDR1 GTSNPN, CDR2 SVGIG (reference sequence). Deletions cut 5 bases from V and 3 bases from J, with 14 bases between. The CDR3 is 13 amino acids. In DNA form, the CDR3 reads TGTGCCTGGGGGCCCGGGACTTTCTACGAGCAGTACTTC. It yields the protein CAWGPGTFYEQYF.

This clonotype was seen many times. The chain carries TRBV2 and TRBJ2-7, with 9 bases fitting TRBD1. Per the germline V gene, CDR1 is SNHLY and CDR2 is FYNNEI. The CDR3 sequence is 14 residues long. With 9 bases clipped from V and 6 bases from J, the junction kept 12 bases outside the gene matches. CDR3 sequence: CASTRGQGLAEQYF. Written as DNA, the CDR3 is TGTGCCAGTACCCGGGGACAGGGATTAGCCGAGCAGTACTTC. Filled out from reference TRBV2 and TRBJ2-7, the complete variable domain reads EPEVTQTPSHQVTQMGQEVILRCVPISNHLYFYWYRQILGQKVEFLVSFYNNEISEKSEIFDDQFSVERPDGSNFTLKIRSTKLEDSAMYFCASTRGQGLAEQYFGPGTRLTVT.

The sample holds many counts of this clonotype. The chain couples TRBV4-1 to TRBJ2-7; D not resolved. The CDR3 covers 15 residues. Deletions cut 1 base from V and 1 base from J, with 11 bases between. Germline CDR1 and CDR2: MGHRA and YSYEKL. The CDR3 DNA reads as TGCGCCAGCAGCCAAGGTGTGGCAGAGTCCTACGAGCAGTACTTC. Translating gives CASSQGVAESYEQYF.

This clonotype was recorded many times. Written as DNA, the CDR3 is TGCGCCAGCAGTTTAACCGGGGAGCTGTTTTTT. This encodes CASSLTGELFF. The chain uses TRBV10-2 and TRBJ2-2; D unclear. The CDR3 has 11 residues. CDR1 and CDR2 (germline): WSHSY, SAAADI. The V gene lost 5 bases and the J gene lost 5 bases, with 3 bases spanning the gap.

This clonotype was seen repeatedly, ten times or more. The chain carries TRBV7-2 and TRBJ2-3; 7 nucleotides match TRBD2. J was trimmed by 4 bases and V by 0 bases; bases with no gene match: 7. Germline V gene lookup returns CDR1 SGHTA and CDR2 FQGNSA. The CDR3 runs 16 residues. CDR3 bases: TGTGCCAGCAGCTTAGCGAAGACTAGCTCGGCAGATACGCAGTATTTT. Protein: CASSLAKTSSADTQYF.

This clonotype has just a few counts. This chain joins TRBV20-1 and TRBJ2-3, with 9 bases fitting TRBD1. V lost 1 base and J lost 6; bases outside the gene matches: 8. CDR3 length: 15 amino acids. Germline lookup yields CDR1 DFQATT and CDR2 SNEGSKA (reference sequence). Here the CDR3 reads CSARGPVGQGDTQYF. CDR3 sequence (DNA): TGCAGTGCTAGAGGCCCCGTGGGACAGGGCGATACGCAGTATTTT.

The rearrangement links TRBV12-3 or TRBV12-4 to TRBJ1-1, with 7 bases that match TRBD1. Trimming at V came to 2 bases and at J to 1 base, leaving 10 bases not matched to a gene. There are 17 residues in the CDR3. CDR3 residues: CASSLTPGTGENTEAFF. In DNA, the CDR3 is TGTGCCAGCAGTTTAACCCCGGGAACAGGGGAGAACACTGAAGCTTTCTTT.

The V and J genes are TRBV4-1 and TRBJ2-1; D assignment may be TRBD1 or TRBD2 (5 bases each). V lost 1 base to trimming and J lost 4 bases, with 14 bases between them. The CDR3 has 16 residues. Germline V CDR1 and CDR2: MGHRA, YSYEKL. CDR3 loop: CASSQGGTKIYNEQFF. The CDR3 nucleotides read TGCGCCAGCAGCCAAGGAGGGACCAAGATATACAATGAGCAGTTCTTC.

This clonotype was seen many times. The genes are TRBV27 and TRBJ2-1; D remains ambiguous. Trimming cost V 7 bases and J 6 bases, with 16 bases left between them. Per the germline V gene, CDR1 is MNHEY and CDR2 is SMNVEV (reference sequence). CDR3 size: 14 residues. The DNA of the CDR3 is TGTGCCAGCATCTCAACCGGGCCCGGCAATGAGCAGTTCTTC. Translated: CASISTGPGNEQFF.

In its sample, this clonotype was seen many times. The genes are TRBV3-1 and TRBJ2-7; no definite D call. Germline CDR1 is LGHDT and CDR2 is YNNKEL (reference sequence). This CDR3 spans 13 amino acids. Trimming took off 0 bases at V and 2 bases at J, with 5 bases between the two ends. The CDR3 loop is CASSQDGAYEQYF. CDR3 in DNA: TGTGCCAGCAGCCAAGACGGAGCCTACGAGCAGTACTTC.

A few counts support this clonotype. This chain connects TRBV5-1 to TRBJ2-5; a possible D gene is TRBD1 (6 bases). Deletions cut 1 base from V and 1 base from J, with 14 bases between. CDR3 length equals 16 residues. Germline CDR1 is SGHRS and CDR2 is YFSETQ. The CDR3 is CASSLQGRGGQETQYF. CDR3 bases: TGCGCCAGCAGCTTGCAGGGCAGGGGTGGCCAAGAGACCCAGTACTTC. Together with reference TRBV5-1 and TRBJ2-5, the CDR3 gives the full variable domain: KAGVTQTPRYLIKTRGQQVTLSCSPISGHRSVSWYQQTPGQGLQFLFEYFSETQRNKGNFPGRFSGRQFSNSRSEMNVSTLELGDSALYLCASSLQGRGGQETQYFGPGTRLLVL.